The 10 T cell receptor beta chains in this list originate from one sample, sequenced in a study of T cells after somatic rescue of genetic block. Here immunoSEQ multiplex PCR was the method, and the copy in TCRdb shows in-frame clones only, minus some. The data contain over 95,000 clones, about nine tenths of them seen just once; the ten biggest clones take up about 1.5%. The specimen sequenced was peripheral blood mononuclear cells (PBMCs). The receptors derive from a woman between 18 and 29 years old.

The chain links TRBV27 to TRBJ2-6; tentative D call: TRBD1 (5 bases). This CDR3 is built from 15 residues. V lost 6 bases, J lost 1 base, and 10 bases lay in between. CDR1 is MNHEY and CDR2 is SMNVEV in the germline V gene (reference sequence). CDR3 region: CASRKTGSGANVLTF. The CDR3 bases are TGTGCCAGCAGAAAAACAGGATCTGGGGCCAACGTCCTGACTTTC.

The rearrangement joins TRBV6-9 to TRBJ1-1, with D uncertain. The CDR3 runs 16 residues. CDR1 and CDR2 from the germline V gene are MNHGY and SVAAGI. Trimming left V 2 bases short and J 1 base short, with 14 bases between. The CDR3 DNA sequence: TGTGCCAGCAGTTATCCCGGAAAGGTGGAGAACACTGAAGCTTTCTTT. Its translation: CASSYPGKVENTEAFF.

The CDR3 spells CASSKTGGPTEAFF. The DNA for the CDR3 is TGTGCCAGCAGCAAGACAGGGGGCCCCACTGAAGCTTTCTTT. The chain carries TRBV7-3 and TRBJ1-1, with 10 bases fitting TRBD1. CDR3 length: 14 residues. The germline V gene encodes CDR1 SGHTA and CDR2 FQGTGA. J lost 4 bases, V lost 5 bases, and 4 bases had no gene match.

The CDR3 protein is CASRGTGNNSPLHF. The DNA for the CDR3 is TGTGCCAGCAGGGGGACAGGGAATAATTCACCCCTCCACTTT. The V gene is TRBV6-5, the J gene TRBJ1-6; TRBD1 matches 9 bases. The CDR3 covers 14 residues. CDR1 MNHEY and CDR2 SVGAGI come from the germline V gene. Trimming removed 6 bases from V and 5 bases from J; junction bases left unmatched: 2.

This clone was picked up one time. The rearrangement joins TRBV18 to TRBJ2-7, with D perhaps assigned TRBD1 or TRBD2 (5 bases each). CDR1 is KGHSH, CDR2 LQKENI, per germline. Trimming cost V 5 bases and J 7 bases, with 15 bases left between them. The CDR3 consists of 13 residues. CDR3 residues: CASSYVEGKEQYF. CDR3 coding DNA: TGTGCCAGCTCATATGTCGAGGGGAAAGAGCAGTACTTC.

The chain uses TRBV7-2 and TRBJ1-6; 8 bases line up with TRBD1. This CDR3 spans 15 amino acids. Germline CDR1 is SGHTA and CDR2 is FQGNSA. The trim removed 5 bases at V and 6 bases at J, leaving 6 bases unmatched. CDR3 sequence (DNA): TGTGCCAGCAGCCTACGGACAGGGACTAATTCACCCCTCCACTTT. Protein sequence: CASSLRTGTNSPLHF.

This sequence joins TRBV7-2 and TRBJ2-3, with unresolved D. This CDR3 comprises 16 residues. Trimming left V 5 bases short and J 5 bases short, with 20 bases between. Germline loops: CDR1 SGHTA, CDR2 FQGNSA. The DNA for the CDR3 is TGTGCCAGCAGCGTAAACCCCCAGTCCAATGGAGATACGCAGTATTTT. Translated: CASSVNPQSNGDTQYF.

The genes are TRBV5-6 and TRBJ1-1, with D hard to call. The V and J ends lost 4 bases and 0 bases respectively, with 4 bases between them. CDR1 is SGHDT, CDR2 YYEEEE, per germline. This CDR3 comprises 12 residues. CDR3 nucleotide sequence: TGTGCCAGCAGCCTTTTGAACACTGAAGCTTTCTTT. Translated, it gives CASSLLNTEAFF.

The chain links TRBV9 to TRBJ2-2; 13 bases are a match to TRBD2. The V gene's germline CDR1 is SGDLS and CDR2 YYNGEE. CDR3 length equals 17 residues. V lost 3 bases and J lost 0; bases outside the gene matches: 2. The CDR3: CASSEGTSGANTGELFF. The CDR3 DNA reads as TGTGCCAGCAGCGAGGGGACTAGCGGGGCGAACACCGGGGAGCTGTTTTTT.

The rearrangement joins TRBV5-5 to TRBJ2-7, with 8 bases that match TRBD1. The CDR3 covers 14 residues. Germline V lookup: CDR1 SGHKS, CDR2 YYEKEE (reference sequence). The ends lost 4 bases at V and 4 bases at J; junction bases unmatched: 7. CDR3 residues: CASSPGQGGYEQYF. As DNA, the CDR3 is TGTGCCAGCAGCCCTGGACAGGGCGGGTACGAGCAGTACTTC.